A selection of T cell receptor beta chains follows, all from one sample in a study of blood T cell repertoires in COVID-19. TCRdb's copy holds only in-frame clones and misses some; the assay was immunoSEQ multiplex PCR. The sample lists around 150,000 clones, about 81% occurring once. Sample: peripheral blood. These receptors were obtained from a man in his 60s with active or convalescent COVID-19. Both conserved end residues are part of each CDR3.

V,CDR3
TRBV24-1,CATSDWAGEKDTQYF
TRBV5-1,CASSLPGQETQYF
TRBV11-2,CASSSHRGSSGNTIYF
TRBV5-5,CASSLGLGVVDTQYF
TRBV5-6,CASSFSPGLQSGGYTF
TRBV19,CASSISAGGASGYTF
TRBV12-3/TRBV12-4,CASSGQGPGYTF
TRBV28,CASSFGPASYEQYF
TRBV28,CASTGGVWNQPQHF
TRBV6-5,CASSNDRTYQPQHF
TRBV15,CATRREGRYEQYF
TRBV10-1,CASSESLAGTNTGELFF
TRBV29-1,CSVEDGSYEQYF
TRBV28,CASIDAGPALTQHF
TRBV7-2,CASSSRLAGNTGELFF
TRBV2,CASSTRIGRLSSQPQHF
TRBV11-2,CASSRGRGLRSYNEQFF
TRBV24-1,CATPVTGRIQPQHF
TRBV5-6,CASSLAGHRGSEAFF
TRBV5-1,CASSLSRTSESSYNEQFF
TRBV6-6,CASSPEAVSSYNEQFF
TRBV29-1,CSVTKTGSTDTQYF
TRBV10-3,CAISQSGDSTDTQYF
TRBV3-1/TRBV3-2,CASSLTESSGNTIYF
TRBV27,CASSFPRGTLNTEAFF
TRBV29-1,CSVHGLAGAPYEQYF
TRBV2,CASSEHGSANTGELFF
TRBV27,CASMDRDNEQFF
TRBV5-8,CASSYQGWTAFF
TRBV19,CASRGLAGDEQYF
TRBV3-1/TRBV3-2,CASSQTGGVGGSPLHF
TRBV18,CASSPRTDRISYEQYF
TRBV5-1,CASSQGQTTSYEQYF
TRBV6-5,CASRPTANYGYTF
TRBV6-6,CASSYRAGGRETQYF
TRBV7-8,CASSPQSEQYF
TRBV7-7,CASSFGQGRQETQYF
TRBV19,CASSMRTKPGRETQYF
TRBV24-1,CATSDPRGGISGANVLTF
TRBV5-1,CASSGPGNTEAFF
TRBV28,CASSPFRTGLDEQFF
TRBV7-6,CASSTRQGVNTEAFF
TRBV5-1,CASSFRSSVDTQYF
TRBV4-2,CASSQDLGGTRGTEAFF
TRBV6-5,CASSYAQGDTEAFF
TRBV27,CASSPGQGRWWDTGELFF
TRBV16,CASSYYGTTNTGELFF
TRBV6-6,CASSHSGTSGRNEQFF
TRBV6-5,CASRDASGDEKLFF
TRBV7-9,CASISFGPGQGISGELFF
TRBV6-5,CASSYWREPREQFF
TRBV2,CASSEESGLQGQPQHF
TRBV3-1/TRBV3-2,CASRGLTGGNNTEAFF
TRBV5-4,CASSLAGENEQFF
TRBV28,CASSGDRAKGNTIYF
TRBV6-5,CASSPSFETQYF
TRBV9,CASSVGGGAYNEQFF
TRBV28,CASSGGLAGVDGELFF
TRBV7-6,CASSPVQGNIQYF
TRBV5-1,CASSQSAPATDTQYF